This TCR beta chain was recorded in a study of human T cells and chemical hapten exposure (dated by TCRdb to 2020 to 2022). At the level of the whole study: For sensitization, 2% DPC in acetone was applied to an approximately 2 cm by approximately 2 cm area of upper inner arm skin. Throughout the roughly 23-week study period, patients were also given weekly therapeutic DPC doses on the scalp. Patch testing was performed on the upper back with Finn chambers containing 0.01% DPC, and the patch tests were scored after 6 days according to International Contact Dermatitis Research Group standards. Alopecia areata with under or over 50% scalp involvement, alopecia totalis and alopecia universalis were represented in the patient cohort, which was mostly female. Libraries were pooled for sequencing, and variation in per-sample TCR yields was attributed mainly to small differences in library volumes within the pool. The study tracked peripheral blood TCR repertoire changes in vivo during primary and secondary sensitization to the hapten diphenylcyclopropenone (DPC) in alopecia patients. Blood samples were taken from patients before sensitization (week 0) and at 2, 6 and about 24 weeks after DPC sensitization. About 30 alopecia patients provided blood for TCR sequencing at one to four time points (pre-sensitization, 2, 6 and 24 weeks).

V sheds 2 bases and J sheds 1 base, leaving 3 bases between their ends. The CDR3 goes from the cysteine to the phenylalanine over 13 residues. The CDR3 DNA has 39 bases and is translated from base 1. From the germline V gene (reference sequence), CDR1 is LNHDA and CDR2 is SQIVND. This sample's time point label indicates: patch test 3, about 24 weeks after DPC sensitization. The label giving this sample's treatment or condition can be read as: therapeutic diphenylcyclopropenone sensitization with weekly scalp DPC. At every patch-test visit, the blood draw took place before the patch test was put on. Patients were eligible if aged 18 to 70, diagnosed with alopecia and judged suitable for DPC therapy, and pregnant patients were excluded. Unfractionated whole blood was collected in Tempus Blood RNA tubes, and total RNA was extracted from that blood. Library preparation was by RACE. TCRdb shows the sequencer as NextSeq 500. Library preparation attached unique molecular identifiers to individual cDNA molecules for quantitative, reproducible TCR counting. Both TCR alpha and TCR beta chains were sequenced from each blood RNA sample. Turning to the authors' computational methods: A median of about 87,000 TCRs per sample was observed, with a range of about 23,224 to 750,000. V, J and CDR3 annotation of the TCR reads was performed with the Decombinator software suite. To make PS versus PT1 abundance plots, every sample was subsampled to the same number of TCRs (28,000). TCRs were defined as expanded if absent before sensitization and observed at least eight times at the 2-week time point. In-frame beta chains were kept once TCRdb had trimmed the public reads at Q25 with fastp and called clones with MiXCR. CDR3 protein duplicates are merged, each entry listing the most common genes and DNA. The V and J calls come from TCRdb's annotation, not from the publication. The sample has over 75,000 distinct CDR3 sequences on record, about 11% of them singletons. Clones ranked in the top ten supply about 0.95% of the sample.

This clonotype was picked up many times. Its antigen remains undetermined. No much larger clone is present one base from it, and per-base qualities are unavailable. The full study reports these points: Because all patients had alopecia, a presumed autoimmune disease, the immune response of the patients might differ from that of healthy individuals. Compared with pre-sensitization or healthy control sets, expanded TCRs formed significantly more large CDR3 similarity clusters, which is consistent with antigen-driven responses. The number of PT1 expanded TCRs positively correlated with patch test score, significant at thresholds 8, 16 and 32 but not 4. After repeated subsampling, the strength of the expansion versus patch-test correlation and the threshold at which it became significant changed. DPC sensitization did not change the number of TCRs with a frequency above 1 in 1000, and there was no evidence of changes in global repertoire structure.

This sequence was found in a woman aged 30 to 39 with alopecia areata. Some clones in this sample may be carry-over from other donors' samples. The sample here was whole blood, taken in connection with sensitization to the hapten diphenylcyclopropenone (DPC). The rearranged segments are TRBV19 and TRBJ1-5; the D gene cannot be named for sure. The CDR3 protein: CASSITSNQPQHF. The DNA reads TGTGCCAGTAGTATAACCAGCAATCAGCCCCAGCATTTT.